This T cell receptor beta chain was captured by sequencing in a study of T cell repertoires in cytomegalovirus infection. About the study: It can be stated that public TCR beta signatures indicated CMV infection as well as a matching HLA type.

With respect to this clonotype: Its antigen is undetermined.

The CDR3 runs to 15 residues. V was pared by 5 bases and J by 3 bases, with 12 bases between. From germline, CDR1 is KGHDR and CDR2 SFDVKD. In TCRdb, the reads were re-called with MiXCR into one record per CDR3 protein. This sample has about 530,000 distinct CDR3 sequences, with approximately 25% found just once. General study results and limits: Adding up the frequency of public TCR beta families identified people who carried CMV plus the relevant HLA. HLA-C-restricted, CMV-specific TCR beta clonotypes were dominant ex vivo.

This receptor was obtained from a human donor in good health (CMV status not recorded). Some clones in this sample may be carry-over from other donors' samples. What was sequenced was PBMCs. The rearrangement links TRBV24-1 to TRBJ2-2, with a tentative D call TRBD1 (6 bases). The CDR3 reads CATSARTAYTGELFF. Here the CDR3 DNA reads TGTGCCACCAGTGCCAGGACAGCTTACACCGGGGAGCTGTTTTTT.